This T cell receptor (beta chain) comes out of a study of regulatory T cells in long-lasting Graves disease. Time point defined: persistent/refractory GD, antithyroid drugs over 5 years with positive TRAb. There was RNA extracted from PBMCs, and the TCR library was made from it. The table lists this clonotype with many counts. Its specificity is unknown. Arm-PCR with iRepertoire HTBI primers amplified the CDR3 regions for these TCR beta libraries. TCRdb re-called the multiplex PCR reads with MiXCR, one entry per CDR3 protein. The data contain 400,000 to 500,000 distinct CDR3 sequences, over 20% of them singletons. The germline gives CDR1 SGHAT, CDR2 FQNNGV. This CDR3 has 14 residues. V was clipped by 0 bases and J by 5 bases; unmatched bases: 2. Study outcomes and limitations: Because few samples were included, accuracy may have been lower. Persistent disease exhibited a predilection for TRBV28, TRBJ1-2 and TRBJ2-5.

This sequence joins TRBV11-2 and TRBJ2-5; 8 bases agree with TRBD1. This specimen was peripheral blood mononuclear cells (PBMCs), taken when the disease was refractory, from a patient treated with antithyroid drugs. This TCR derives from a female donor with Graves disease. The CDR3: CASSLETGGETQYF. The CDR3 DNA follows: TGTGCCAGCAGCTTAGAAACAGGGGGGGAGACCCAGTACTTC.